This T cell receptor (beta chain) was recovered during a study of T cell responses to AZD1222 COVID-19 vaccine. Produced via immunoSEQ multiplex PCR; TCRdb's table is partial and in-frame only. Of 86,000 or so clones listed, 88% are singletons. With regard to this clone: What it recognizes is unknown.

Points from the study as a whole: Per reports, nearly half of all spike-specific TCRs target regions that are unmutated in variants.

This CDR3 contains 15 residues. V shed 3 bases and J shed 2 bases, with 12 bases lying between them. Germline V CDR1 and CDR2: SEHNR, FQNEAQ (reference sequence). Specimen: peripheral blood, collected 28 days after the second AZD1222 dose. The chain has TRBV7-9 and TRBJ2-3; D is unresolved. This TCR was recovered from an adult who received the AZD1222 COVID-19 vaccine. The CDR3 here is CASSFRNSLTDTQYF. In DNA form, the CDR3 reads TGTGCCAGCAGCTTTCGGAACAGCCTCACAGATACGCAGTATTTT.